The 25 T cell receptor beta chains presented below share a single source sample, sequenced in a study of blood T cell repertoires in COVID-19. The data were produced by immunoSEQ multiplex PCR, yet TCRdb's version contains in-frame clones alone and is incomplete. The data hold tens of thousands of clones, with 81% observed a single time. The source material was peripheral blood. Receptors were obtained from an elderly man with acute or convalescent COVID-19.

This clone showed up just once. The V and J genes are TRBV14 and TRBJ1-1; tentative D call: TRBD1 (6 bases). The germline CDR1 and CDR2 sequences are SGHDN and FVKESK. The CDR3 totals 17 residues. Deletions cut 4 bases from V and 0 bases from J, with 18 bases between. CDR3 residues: CASSRNQGFGMNTEAFF. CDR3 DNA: TGTGCCAGCAGCCGAAACCAGGGGTTCGGTATGAACACTGAAGCTTTCTTT.

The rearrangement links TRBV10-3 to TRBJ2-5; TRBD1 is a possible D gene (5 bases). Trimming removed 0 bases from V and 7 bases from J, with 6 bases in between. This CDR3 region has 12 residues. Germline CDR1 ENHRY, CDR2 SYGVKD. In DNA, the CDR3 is TGTGCCATCAGTGAGTCGCAGGGGACCCAGTACTTC. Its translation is CAISESQGTQYF.

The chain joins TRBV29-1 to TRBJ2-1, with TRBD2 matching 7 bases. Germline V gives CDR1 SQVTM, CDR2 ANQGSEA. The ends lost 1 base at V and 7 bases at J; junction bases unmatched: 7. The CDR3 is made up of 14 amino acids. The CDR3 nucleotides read TGCAGCGTTGAAGGGGGCGGGAGAGGGAATGAGCAGTTCTTC. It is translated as CSVEGGGRGNEQFF.

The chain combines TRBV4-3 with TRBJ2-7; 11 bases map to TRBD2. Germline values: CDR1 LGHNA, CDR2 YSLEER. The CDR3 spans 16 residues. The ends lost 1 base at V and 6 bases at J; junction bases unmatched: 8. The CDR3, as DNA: TGCGCCAGCAGCCAAGGACTAGCGGGATCCTTTCTCGAGCAGTACTTC. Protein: CASSQGLAGSFLEQYF.

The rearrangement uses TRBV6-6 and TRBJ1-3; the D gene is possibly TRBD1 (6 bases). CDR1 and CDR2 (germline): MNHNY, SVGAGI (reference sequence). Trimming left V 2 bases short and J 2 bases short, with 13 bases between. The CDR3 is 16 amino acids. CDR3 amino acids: CASSYRAGAAGNTIYF. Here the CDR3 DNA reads TGTGCCAGCAGTTACCGCGCAGGGGCGGCTGGAAACACCATATATTTT.

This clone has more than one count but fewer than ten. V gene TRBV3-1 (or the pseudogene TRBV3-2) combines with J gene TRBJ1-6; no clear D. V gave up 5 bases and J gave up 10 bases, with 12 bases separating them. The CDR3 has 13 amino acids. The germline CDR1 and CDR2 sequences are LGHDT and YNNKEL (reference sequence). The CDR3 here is CASSGDSRSPLHF. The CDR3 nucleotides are TGTGCCAGCAGCGGTGACTCGCGGTCACCCCTCCACTTT.

The CDR3 here is CASSKTDEQFF. The DNA of the CDR3 is TGTGCCAGCTCAAAAACAGATGAGCAGTTCTTC. This chain uses TRBV18 with TRBJ2-1; D ambiguous. The V and J ends lost 5 bases and 8 bases respectively, with 7 bases between them. The V gene's germline CDR1 is KGHSH and CDR2 LQKENI. The CDR3 is made up of 11 amino acids. Full variable domain (remainder filled in from reference TRBV18 and TRBJ2-1): NAGVMQNPRHLVRRRGQEARLRCSPMKGHSHVYWYRQLPEEGLKFMVYLQKENIIDESGMPKERFSAEFPKEGPSILRIQQVVRGDSAAYFCASSKTDEQFFGPGTRLTVL.

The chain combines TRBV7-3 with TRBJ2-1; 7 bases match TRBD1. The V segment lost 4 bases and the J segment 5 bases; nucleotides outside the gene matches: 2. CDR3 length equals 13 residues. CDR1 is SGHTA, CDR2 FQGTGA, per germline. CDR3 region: CASSYGTDNEQFF. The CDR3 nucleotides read TGTGCCAGCAGCTATGGGACAGACAATGAGCAGTTCTTC. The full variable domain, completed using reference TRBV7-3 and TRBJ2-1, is GAGVSQTPSNKVTEKGKYVELRCDPISGHTALYWYRQSLGQGPEFLIYFQGTGAADDSGLPNDRFFAVRPEGSVSTLKIQRTERGDSAVYLCASSYGTDNEQFFGPGTRLTVL.

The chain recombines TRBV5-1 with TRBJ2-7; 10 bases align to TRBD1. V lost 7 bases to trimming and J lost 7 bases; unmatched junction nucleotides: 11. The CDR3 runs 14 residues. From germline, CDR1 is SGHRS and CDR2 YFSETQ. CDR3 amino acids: CASGWDRGPREQYF. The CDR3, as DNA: TGCGCCAGCGGATGGGACAGGGGCCCGAGAGAGCAGTACTTC.

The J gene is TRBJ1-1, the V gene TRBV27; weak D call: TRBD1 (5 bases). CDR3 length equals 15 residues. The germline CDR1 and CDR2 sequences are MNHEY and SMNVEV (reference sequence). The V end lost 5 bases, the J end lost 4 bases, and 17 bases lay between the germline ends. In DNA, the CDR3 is TGTGCCAGCAGTCATGCGGGGGGGGGAAGCACTGAAGCTTTCTTT. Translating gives CASSHAGGGSTEAFF.

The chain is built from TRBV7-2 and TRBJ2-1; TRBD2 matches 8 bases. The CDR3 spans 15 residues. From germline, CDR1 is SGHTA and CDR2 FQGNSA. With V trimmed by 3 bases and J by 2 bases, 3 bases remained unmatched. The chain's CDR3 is CASSFWREAYNEQFF. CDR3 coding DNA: TGTGCCAGCAGCTTTTGGCGGGAGGCCTACAATGAGCAGTTCTTC.

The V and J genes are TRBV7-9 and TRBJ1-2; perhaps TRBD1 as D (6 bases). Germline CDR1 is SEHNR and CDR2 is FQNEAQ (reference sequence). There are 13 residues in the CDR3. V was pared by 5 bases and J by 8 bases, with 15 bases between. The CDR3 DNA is TGTGCCAGCAGCGACGGACAGAATGAGGGCTACACCTTC. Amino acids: CASSDGQNEGYTF. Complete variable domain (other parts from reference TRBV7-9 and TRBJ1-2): DTGVSQNPRHKITKRGQNVTFRCDPISEHNRLYWYRQTLGQGPEFLTYFQNEAQLEKSRLLSDRFSAERPKGSFSTLEIQRTEQGDSAMYLCASSDGQNEGYTFGSGTRLTVV.

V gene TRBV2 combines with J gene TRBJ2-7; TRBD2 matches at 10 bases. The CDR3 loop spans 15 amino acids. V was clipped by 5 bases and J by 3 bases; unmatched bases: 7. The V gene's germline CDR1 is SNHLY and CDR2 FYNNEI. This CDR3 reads CASSRGLAGVYEQYF. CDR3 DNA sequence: TGTGCCAGCAGTCGGGGCCTAGCGGGAGTCTACGAGCAGTACTTC.

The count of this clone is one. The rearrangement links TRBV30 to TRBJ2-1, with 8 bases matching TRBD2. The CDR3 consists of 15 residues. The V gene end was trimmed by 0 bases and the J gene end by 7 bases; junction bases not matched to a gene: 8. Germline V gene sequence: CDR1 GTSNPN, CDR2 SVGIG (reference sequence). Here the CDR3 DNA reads TGTGCCTGGAGTGTTCGACTAGCGTGGGGAAATGAGCAGTTCTTC. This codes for CAWSVRLAWGNEQFF.

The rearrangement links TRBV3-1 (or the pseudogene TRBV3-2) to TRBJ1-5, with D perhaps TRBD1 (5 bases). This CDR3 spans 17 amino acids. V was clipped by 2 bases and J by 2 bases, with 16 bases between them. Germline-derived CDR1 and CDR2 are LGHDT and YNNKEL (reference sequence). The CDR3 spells CASSQTTGYPRNQPQHF. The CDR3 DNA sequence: TGTGCCAGCAGCCAAACTACAGGTTATCCTCGCAATCAGCCCCAGCATTTT.

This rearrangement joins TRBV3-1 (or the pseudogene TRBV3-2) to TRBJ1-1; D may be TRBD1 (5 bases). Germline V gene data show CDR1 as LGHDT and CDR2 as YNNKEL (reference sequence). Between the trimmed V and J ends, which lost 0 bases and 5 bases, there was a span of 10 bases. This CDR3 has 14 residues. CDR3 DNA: TGTGCCAGCAGCCAAGACAGGGTACGGACTGAAGCTTTCTTT. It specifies CASSQDRVRTEAFF.

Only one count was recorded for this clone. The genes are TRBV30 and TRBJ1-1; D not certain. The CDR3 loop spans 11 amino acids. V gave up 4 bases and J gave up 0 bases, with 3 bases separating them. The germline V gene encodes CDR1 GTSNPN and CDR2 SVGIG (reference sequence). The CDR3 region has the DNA TGTGCCTGGAATATGAACACTGAAGCTTTCTTT. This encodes CAWNMNTEAFF.

CDR3 sequence (DNA): TGTGCCAGCAGTTACAGGTCGGCGCTGAACACTGAAGCTTTCTTT. This translates into CASSYRSALNTEAFF. The chain recombines TRBV27 with TRBJ1-1, with D possibly TRBD1 on 5 matching bases. Germline V lookup: CDR1 MNHEY, CDR2 SMNVEV (reference sequence). Trimming shortened V by 4 bases and J by 0 bases, and 12 bases separated the two germline ends. The CDR3 is made up of 15 amino acids.

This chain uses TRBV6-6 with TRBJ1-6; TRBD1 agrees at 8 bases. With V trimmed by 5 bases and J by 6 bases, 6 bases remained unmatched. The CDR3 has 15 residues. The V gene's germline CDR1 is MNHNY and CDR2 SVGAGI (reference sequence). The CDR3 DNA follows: TGTGCCAGCAGTCGACGACAGGGGCCTAATTCACCCCTCCACTTT. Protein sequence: CASSRRQGPNSPLHF.

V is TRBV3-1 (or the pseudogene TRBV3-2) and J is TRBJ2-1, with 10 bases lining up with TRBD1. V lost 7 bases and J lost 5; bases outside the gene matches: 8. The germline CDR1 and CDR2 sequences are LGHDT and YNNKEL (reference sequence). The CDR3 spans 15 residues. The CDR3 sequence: CASTQDRGFNNEQFF. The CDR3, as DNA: TGTGCCAGCACCCAGGACAGGGGGTTTAACAATGAGCAGTTCTTC.

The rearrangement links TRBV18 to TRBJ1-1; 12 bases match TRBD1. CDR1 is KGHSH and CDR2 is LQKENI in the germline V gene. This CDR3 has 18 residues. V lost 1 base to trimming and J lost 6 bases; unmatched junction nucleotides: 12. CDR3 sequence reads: CASSPLLPGQGAIAEAFF. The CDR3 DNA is TGTGCCAGCTCACCACTCTTACCGGGACAGGGGGCCATAGCTGAAGCTTTCTTT.

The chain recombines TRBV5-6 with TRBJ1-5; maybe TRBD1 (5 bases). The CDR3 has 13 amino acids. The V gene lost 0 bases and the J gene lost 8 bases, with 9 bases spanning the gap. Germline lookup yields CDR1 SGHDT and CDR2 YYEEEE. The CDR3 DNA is TGTGCCAGCAGCTTGGGGGGGGAGGAGCCCCAGCATTTT. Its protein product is CASSLGGEEPQHF.

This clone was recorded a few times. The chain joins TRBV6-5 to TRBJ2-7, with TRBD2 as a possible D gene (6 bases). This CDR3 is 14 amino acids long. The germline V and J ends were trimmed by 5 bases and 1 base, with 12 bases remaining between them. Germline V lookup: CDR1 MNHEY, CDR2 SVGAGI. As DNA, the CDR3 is TGTGCCAGCAGTCCGTTGGCGGGATCCTACGAGCAGTACTTC. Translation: CASSPLAGSYEQYF.

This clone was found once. For the CDR3, the DNA is TGTGCCAGCGCTAGGGGAGGCGAGCAGTACTTC. Protein: CASARGGEQYF. The V and J genes are TRBV14 and TRBJ2-7, with a weak D call TRBD2 (6 bases). This CDR3 comprises 11 residues. Germline CDR1 reads SGHDN; CDR2 reads FVKESK. The germline V and J ends were trimmed by 8 bases and 6 bases, with 11 bases remaining between them.

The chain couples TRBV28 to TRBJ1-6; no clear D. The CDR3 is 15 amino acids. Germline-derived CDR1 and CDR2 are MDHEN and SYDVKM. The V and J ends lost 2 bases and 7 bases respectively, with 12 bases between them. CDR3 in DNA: TGTGCCAGCAGTTTAGTACGGTTCGGGAATTCACCCCTCCACTTT. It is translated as CASSLVRFGNSPLHF.